This T cell receptor (beta chain) was sequenced in a study of OX40 agonist ivuxolimab in advanced cancers. Looking at the study overall: A male proportion of over 70% was recorded, with mean age around 55 years and range about 23 to 90. Study outcomes and limitations: Nonresponders included some who also had low normalized T-cell clonal expansion. Dosing at 0.1 to 3.0 mg/kg was accompanied by clonal expansion of CD4+ and CD8+ blood T cells by week 6.

This clone was detected once. The antigen is not known. Trimming removed 4 bases from V and 5 bases from J; junction bases left unmatched: 8. The CDR3 is 16 amino acids. Germline values: CDR1 SGHRS, CDR2 YFSETQ. Autoimmune disease history or systemic immunosuppression was exclusionary. Generated by immunoSEQ multiplex PCR, the TCRdb table keeps only in-frame clones and is missing some. This table has around 80,000 clones, approximately 95% appearing once. The chain has TRBV5-1 and TRBJ2-1; 11 bases align to TRBD2. Sequencing used CD4+ or CD8+ T cells sorted from blood, obtained in a trial of the OX40 agonist ivuxolimab. This receptor was identified in an adult with an advanced solid tumor such as melanoma, head and neck, liver or kidney cancer. The CDR3 nucleotides read TGCGCCAGCAGCGGCCTAGCGGGAGGTCTAGACAATGAGCAGTTCTTC. Amino acid sequence: CASSGLAGGLDNEQFF. Together with reference TRBV5-1 and TRBJ2-1, the CDR3 gives the full variable domain: KAGVTQTPRYLIKTRGQQVTLSCSPISGHRSVSWYQQTPGQGLQFLFEYFSETQRNKGNFPGRFSGRQFSNSRSEMNVSTLELGDSALYLCASSGLAGGLDNEQFFGPGTRLTVL.